The entry that follows covers one TCR beta chain sequence. As yet, its antigen is unknown. The germline gives CDR1 LGHNA, CDR2 YNFKEQ. CDR3 length: 15 amino acids. This specimen belongs to a study of monozygotic twins with inflammatory bowel disease. General study findings and limits: Support was absent for any single strong signal or clonotype linked to IBD.

TCRdb processed the 5' RACE reads again and assigns one entry to each CDR3 protein, with no DNA. Recorded for this sample: approximately 330,000 distinct CDR3 sequences. The V gene is TRBV4-2, the J gene TRBJ1-6; TCRdb gives TRBD1 as the D gene, but with no DNA this cannot be confirmed. The TCR originated in a human donor with ulcerative colitis or Crohn's disease, or a healthy co-twin of an affected twin (not recorded which). Material: blood. CDR3 loop: CASSQDGHRDSPLHF.